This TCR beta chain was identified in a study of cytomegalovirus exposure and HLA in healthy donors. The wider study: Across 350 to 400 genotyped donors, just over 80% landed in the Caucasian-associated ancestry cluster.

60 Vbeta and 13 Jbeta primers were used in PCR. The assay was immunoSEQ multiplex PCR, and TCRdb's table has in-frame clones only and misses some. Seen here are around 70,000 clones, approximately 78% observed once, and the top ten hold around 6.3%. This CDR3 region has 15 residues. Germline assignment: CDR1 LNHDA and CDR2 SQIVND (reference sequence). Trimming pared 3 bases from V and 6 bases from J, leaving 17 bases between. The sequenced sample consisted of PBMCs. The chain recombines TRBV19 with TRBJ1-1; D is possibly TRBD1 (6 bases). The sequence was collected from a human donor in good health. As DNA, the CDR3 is TGTGCCAGTAGTATTGGTCGCGTGGCAGGGGCTGAAGCTTTCTTT. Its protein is CASSIGRVAGAEAFF.